The text below deals with one TCR beta chain. Its antigen is not yet known. No base qualities exist here, and no much larger clone lies one base off it. Library generation was performed with the immunoSEQ multiplex PCR assay. TCRdb provides this immuneACCESS table in a form limited to in-frame rearrangements. Some clones are lacking; in checked studies, under half of them reflect an unresolved V gene, and why the rest are absent is not known. The sample table shows 100,000 to 150,000 clones, and 90% are seen once. The ten most abundant clones make up about 2.5% of the sample. The germline V gene sets CDR1 to SGHTS and CDR2 to YDEGEE. V is clipped by 3 bases and J by 7 bases, and the sequence between their germline boundaries is 14 bases long. The CDR3 runs 14 amino acids, cysteine and phenylalanine included. The kept DNA is CDR3 alone, 42 bases in frame from the first base. This sample was taken from a study of control samples from healthy donors and cancer patients (TCRdb year 2020).

The rearrangement combines TRBV5-8 with TRBJ1-5; TRBD1 is perhaps the D gene, given 6 matching bases. This receptor was identified in a man aged 18 to 29 in good health. The sequenced material came from blood. The CDR3 here reads CASSSRRGGQPQHF. The nucleotides are TGTGCCAGCAGCTCGCGGAGGGGGGGACAGCCCCAGCATTTT.